This TCR beta chain was observed in a study of T cells in Graves' hyperthyroidism and ophthalmopathy (dated by TCRdb to between 2017 and 2020). The study in broad terms: Peripheral blood samples were taken at initial diagnosis, before any treatment was given. A discovery cohort of roughly 100 patients, about 43 with Graves' ophthalmopathy and 55 to 65 with stable Graves' hyperthyroidism, was used to find distinguishing TCR V-J signatures. Prospective prediction of ophthalmopathy was tested in an independent validation cohort consisting of fewer than 20 hyperthyroidism patients and 15 to 17 patients who later progressed to ophthalmopathy. The 100 discovery patients were randomly split 7:3 into training and test sets. In addition, the study compared T-cell repertoires in thyroid tissue and in blood from over 5 Graves' hyperthyroidism patients. After blood sampling, hyperthyroidism patients were treated with methimazole at a starting dose of 30 mg daily, and ophthalmopathy patients were treated with high-dose intravenous methylprednisolone. The paper reports TCR Vbeta CDR3 sequencing of 135 peripheral blood samples: some 41 ophthalmopathy, around 80 hyperthyroidism and 17 progressor patients. Overall study outcomes, separate from this receptor: Blood samples also contained most of the expanded thyroid clonotypes (frequency above 0.001), which suggests that blood repertoires may reflect thyroid immune responses. In validation, progression to ophthalmopathy was predicted by the model with 70% to 71% sensitivity and just over 72% specificity, a median of about 6.4 months before onset. Sample size was not statistically predetermined, and investigators were not blinded to group allocation. Ophthalmopathy was separated from stable hyperthyroidism by a 13 V-J signature model, with 85% to 90% sensitivity and approximately 84% specificity obtained in cross-validation and 80%/75% obtained in testing.

This clonotype occurred many times. The clone's antigen remains unknown. No much larger clone exists at a distance of one base, and base qualities are not known. Stable Graves' hyperthyroidism was defined as no progression to ophthalmopathy during 18 months of follow-up. Hyperthyroidism patients were newly diagnosed, with disease duration under 2 months, and aged 18 to 65 years. The study excluded patients with uncontrolled infections, other autoimmune diseases, pregnancy or lactation. Diagnoses were based on clinical symptoms, serum thyroxine and TRAb, thyroid ultrasound and orbital computed tomography. Ficoll-Paque density gradient centrifugation was used to isolate PBMCs from about 9.4 ml of fresh peripheral blood. Total RNA was extracted with Trizol reagent, and quality was checked on an Agilent 2100 Bioanalyzer. Taken from the germline V gene, the CDR1 and CDR2 loops are MDHEN and SYDVKM. The germline ends are 10 bases apart after V is trimmed by 10 bases and J by 4 bases. The CDR3 contains 11 residues, cysteine and phenylalanine counted. The retained sequence is limited to the CDR3, 33 bases, with the frame set at the first base.

The TCR beta CDR3 regions were amplified from the RNA transcripts. The TCR CDR3 was subjected to a first round of RT-PCR using the HTBI primer set and the Qiagen OneStep RT-PCR kit. The libraries were constructed in a second round of multiplex PCR and then size-selected and purified. Paired-end sequencing of the libraries was performed with 100 bp reads on an Illumina HiSeq2000. The published analysis was carried out like this. Raw data were processed with SOAPnuke, discarding reads with adapters, uncalled bases, mean Phred below 15, or no exact constant-primer or identifier match. High-quality paired reads were merged with COPE v1.2.5, and unique nucleotide sequences were defined as clonotypes. Clonotypes were aligned to IMGT TRBV, TRBD and TRBJ reference segments using MiTCR v1.1. Analysis was restricted to V-J combinations with a frequency above 0.0001, which covered 99.2% of repertoires. A TCS score was defined as the ratio of F50 (clonal expansion) to E x V (chaos), with BLOSUM62-based TCRdist applied between CDR3 peptides within each V-J. Welch's t-statistics and random forest reduced 500 to 550 V-J features to about 12, which were used in a naive Bayes classifier (R e1071). Clones were called with MiXCR by TCRdb after fastp trimmed the public reads at Q25, and only in-frame beta chains were retained. CDR3 protein sequences are deduplicated, and each keeps its most common genes and DNA. These V and J calls derive from TCRdb rather than the authors' analysis. The sample contains about 350,000 distinct CDR3 sequences, roughly 14% of them found a single time. The ten biggest clones cover approximately 25% of the sample.

The receptor chain draws on TRBV28 and TRBJ1-1, with the D segment identity uncertain. The clonotype was recovered from a woman in her 30s with Graves' hyperthyroidism. The specimen was blood. Here the CDR3 is given as CATYGGTEAFF. The DNA sequence reads TGTGCCACCTACGGCGGCACTGAAGCTTTCTTT.